These 30 T cell receptor beta chains originate from one sample sequenced in a study of T-cell memory formation after mild COVID-19. TCRdb analysed the 5' RACE reads with MiXCR anew, one entry per CDR3 protein. In the table there are 350,000 to 500,000 distinct CDR3 sequences, about a sixth of which are singletons. The source material was PBMCs or a T cell subset sorted from them (not recorded which). These receptors all stem from a man aged 18 to 35 who had mild COVID-19 (a few samples of this study predate the infection). Cell type and time point are not known.

This clonotype was found a few times. The chain links TRBV6-6 to TRBJ1-1; a possible D gene is TRBD1 (5 bases). The CDR3 covers 16 residues. Germline V gene data show CDR1 as MNHNY and CDR2 as SVGAGI (reference sequence). V lost 6 bases to trimming and J lost 0 bases, with 17 bases between them. The CDR3 spells CASSPSPGVMNTEAFF. The CDR3 region has the DNA TGTGCCAGCAGCCCATCCCCGGGGGTAATGAACACTGAAGCTTTCTTT.

The chain has TRBV5-6 and TRBJ2-6, with a possible D match to TRBD1 (5 bases). Germline lookup yields CDR1 SGHDT and CDR2 YYEEEE. V was clipped by 3 bases and J by 5 bases, with 12 bases between them. The CDR3 totals 15 residues. CDR3 in amino acids: CASSWGVFRANVLTF. The DNA for the CDR3 is TGTGCCAGCAGCTGGGGCGTGTTTAGGGCCAACGTCCTGACTTTC.

The CDR3 here is CASSYSRRSPDTQYF. The CDR3 coding sequence is TGTGCCAGCAGTTACTCGAGACGTAGCCCAGATACGCAGTATTTT. This chain links TRBV6-5 with TRBJ2-3; D is undetermined. The germline CDR1 and CDR2 sequences are MNHEY and SVGAGI. The CDR3 covers 15 residues. V lost 0 bases and J 4 bases, leaving 11 bases between the germline ends.

The CDR3 sequence is CSARFNEQFF. The CDR3 region has the DNA TGCAGTGCTAGGTTCAATGAGCAGTTCTTC. The rearrangement links TRBV20-1 to TRBJ2-1; D remains unclear. The CDR3 covers 10 residues. V shed 3 bases and J shed 6 bases, with 3 bases lying between them. Germline CDR1 reads DFQATT; CDR2 reads SNEGSKA (reference sequence).

J is TRBJ2-7 and V is TRBV7-9, with D unresolved. V shed 4 bases and J shed 2 bases, with 18 bases lying between them. Looked up from germline, CDR1 is SEHNR and CDR2 is FQNEAQ (reference sequence). This CDR3 is built from 16 residues. CDR3 nucleotide sequence: TGTGCCAGCAGCTCGCGACGGTCGGGCGTACCCTACGAGCAGTACTTC. Amino acid sequence: CASSSRRSGVPYEQYF.

This chain links TRBV7-2 with TRBJ1-5; 7 nucleotides agree with TRBD1. Germline CDR1 and CDR2: SGHTA and FQGNSA. The length of the CDR3 is 17 residues. Trimming at V came to 5 bases and at J to 0 bases, leaving 10 bases not matched to a gene. CDR3 nucleotides: TGTGCCAGCAGCCCCGGGACAGCAATCTATAGCAATCAGCCCCAGCATTTT. This codes for CASSPGTAIYSNQPQHF.

This clonotype has ten or more counts. The chain carries TRBV3-1 and TRBJ2-5; D unclear. Trimming took off 5 bases at V and 2 bases at J, with 9 bases between the two ends. CDR3 length: 13 residues. Germline assignment: CDR1 LGHDT and CDR2 YNNKEL (reference sequence). Written as DNA, the CDR3 is TGTGCCAGCAGCTATGGTATTCAAGAGACCCAGTACTTC. Protein: CASSYGIQETQYF.

This sequence joins TRBV24-1 and TRBJ2-2; D gene uncertain. V was shortened by 2 bases and J by 2 bases, with 5 bases between the two germline ends. Germline values: CDR1 KGHDR, CDR2 SFDVKD. The CDR3 runs to 14 residues. CDR3 loop: CATSDWVNTGELFF. The DNA for the CDR3 is TGTGCCACCAGTGATTGGGTTAACACCGGGGAGCTGTTTTTT.

This chain links TRBV9 with TRBJ2-2; 7 nucleotides align to TRBD2. CDR3 length equals 17 residues. Germline CDR1 SGDLS, CDR2 YYNGEE. V gave up 3 bases and J gave up 9 bases; unmatched junction bases: 17. The CDR3 reads CASSGITSEGGSRELFF. DNA for the CDR3: TGTGCCAGCAGCGGAATAACTAGCGAGGGTGGCTCCAGGGAGCTGTTTTTT.

This clonotype was counted between two and nine times. The rearrangement links TRBV18 to TRBJ1-2, with 8 nucleotides matching TRBD1. The CDR3 runs 14 residues. In germline, CDR1 is KGHSH, CDR2 LQKENI. The V gene end was trimmed by 1 base and the J gene end by 5 bases; junction bases not matched to a gene: 3. The DNA of the CDR3 is TGTGCCAGCTCACCACTCAGGGGGCAGTATGGCTACACCTTC. It is translated as CASSPLRGQYGYTF.

This clonotype was recorded at least ten times. This chain connects TRBV3-1 to TRBJ2-2, with 7 positions matching TRBD2. CDR3 size: 15 residues. Germline CDR1 LGHDT, CDR2 YNNKEL (reference sequence). Trimming took 5 bases from V and 7 from J; bases not matched to a gene: 10. The CDR3 sequence is CASSYASGAIGELFF. CDR3 DNA sequence: TGTGCCAGCAGCTACGCGAGCGGGGCGATCGGGGAGCTGTTTTTT.

This clonotype was detected only once. The chain combines TRBV2 with TRBJ1-4, with D uncertain. Germline loops: CDR1 SNHLY, CDR2 FYNNEI. V was clipped by 6 bases and J by 0 bases, with 8 bases between them. The CDR3 sequence is 14 residues long. CDR3 sequence: CASRPSSTNEKLFF. The CDR3 DNA reads as TGTGCCAGCAGGCCTTCTTCAACTAATGAAAAACTGTTTTTT.

This clonotype was observed a few times. The gene calls are TRBV9 and TRBJ1-2; possible D gene TRBD1, 5 bases. The CDR3 extends over 13 amino acids. The germline V and J ends were trimmed by 2 bases and 7 bases, with 12 bases remaining between them. Germline lookup yields CDR1 SGDLS and CDR2 YYNGEE. The CDR3 loop reads CASSVSGSGGYTF. The CDR3, as DNA: TGTGCCAGCAGCGTCTCAGGGTCCGGTGGCTACACCTTC.

The J gene is TRBJ2-7, the V gene TRBV6-1; D call uncertain. CDR3 length: 14 residues. V gave up 5 bases and J gave up 2 bases, with 13 bases separating them. Per germline, CDR1 MNHNS and CDR2 SASEGT. DNA of the CDR3: TGTGCCAGCAGTTATGACCGGGTCGCCTACGAGCAGTACGTC. Amino acid sequence: CASSYDRVAYEQYV.

The chain uses TRBV27 and TRBJ2-7; TRBD1 matches at 9 bases. The CDR3 spans 15 residues. Germline-derived CDR1 and CDR2 are MNHEY and SMNVEV (reference sequence). After removal of 0 bases from V and 5 bases from J, the junction contained 5 bases not matched to a gene. In nucleotides, the CDR3 is TGTGCCAGCAGTTTATCGACGGGACAGGGAAACGAGCAGTACTTC. Protein sequence: CASSLSTGQGNEQYF.

This sequence joins TRBV10-3 and TRBJ2-3; 9 bases are shared with TRBD2. Trimming removed 5 bases from V and 6 bases from J; junction bases left unmatched: 6. The germline V gene encodes CDR1 ENHRY and CDR2 SYGVKD. The CDR3 sequence is 14 residues long. CDR3 bases: TGTGCCATCAGTATAGCGGGGGCAATGGATACGCAGTATTTT. Amino acids: CAISIAGAMDTQYF.

This clonotype was observed a handful of times. This rearrangement joins TRBV6-2 or TRBV6-3 to TRBJ2-7; D assignment may be TRBD1 or TRBD2 (5 bases each). V lost 6 bases and J 0 bases, leaving 15 bases between the germline ends. Germline CDR1 reads MNHEY; CDR2 reads SVGEGT. CDR3 size: 15 residues. The CDR3 reads CASREMGRSSYEQYF. The CDR3 DNA reads as TGTGCCAGCAGAGAAATGGGACGGAGCTCCTACGAGCAGTACTTC.

The chain joins TRBV5-1 to TRBJ2-1, with D unclear. The CDR3 extends over 17 amino acids. V was cut by 6 bases and J by 2 bases, with 21 bases left in between. The germline V gene encodes CDR1 SGHRS and CDR2 YFSETQ. The CDR3 is CASTPAISLPAYNEQFF. The CDR3 DNA is TGCGCCAGCACGCCCGCCATTAGCCTGCCCGCCTACAATGAGCAGTTCTTC.

The chain is built from TRBV7-9 and TRBJ1-1; tentatively, D is TRBD1 (6 bases). CDR1 and CDR2 (germline): SEHNR, FQNEAQ (reference sequence). Deletions cut 3 bases from V and 4 bases from J, with 9 bases between. This CDR3 is built from 13 residues. The CDR3 DNA is TGTGCCAGCAGCTTTGGGGGCGCCACTGAAGCTTTCTTT. This gives the protein CASSFGGATEAFF.

The chain carries TRBV6-1 and TRBJ1-2, with D unclear. The germline CDR1 and CDR2 sequences are MNHNS and SASEGT. V lost 3 bases and J 6 bases, leaving 14 bases between the germline ends. This CDR3 spans 14 amino acids. As DNA, the CDR3 is TGTGCCAGCAGTGAGTTCCCAGCCTCCAATGGCTACACCTTC. The encoded protein is CASSEFPASNGYTF.

This clonotype was seen a handful of times. J is TRBJ1-6 and V is TRBV6-2 or TRBV6-3; TRBD1 is a possible D gene (5 bases). Per the germline V gene, CDR1 is MNHEY and CDR2 is SVGEGT. Trimming left V 6 bases short and J 2 bases short, with 5 bases between. The CDR3 is 13 residues long. CDR3 bases: TGTGCCAGCAGGGACACCTATAATTCACCCCTCCACTTT. This encodes CASRDTYNSPLHF.

Ten or more counts support this clonotype. This chain links TRBV13 with TRBJ2-2; the D is unclear. The CDR3 runs to 13 residues. CDR1 is PRHDT and CDR2 is FYEKMQ in the germline V gene (reference sequence). V was cut by 5 bases and J by 5 bases, with 9 bases left in between. This chain's CDR3 is CASSRLQTGELFF. The DNA for the CDR3 is TGTGCCAGCAGCCGACTTCAAACCGGGGAGCTGTTTTTT. The full variable domain, rest sourced from reference TRBV13 and TRBJ2-2, is AAGVIQSPRHLIKEKRETATLKCYPIPRHDTVYWYQQGPGQDPQFLISFYEKMQSDKGSIPDRFSAQQFSDYHSELNMSSLELGDSALYFCASSRLQTGELFFGEGSRLTVL.

This clonotype was detected a few times. The rearrangement links TRBV10-3 to TRBJ2-2; D remains ambiguous. Per germline, CDR1 ENHRY and CDR2 SYGVKD. The CDR3 is 15 amino acids. V lost 4 bases and J 0 bases, leaving 9 bases between the germline ends. The DNA of the CDR3 is TGTGCCATCAGTGGGACCGATACGAACACCGGGGAGCTGTTTTTT. Protein product: CAISGTDTNTGELFF.

V is TRBV7-2 and J is TRBJ1-1; tentatively, D is TRBD1 (5 bases). This CDR3 comprises 17 residues. Per the germline V gene, CDR1 is SGHTA and CDR2 is FQGNSA. Trimming removed 1 base from V and 5 bases from J, with 20 bases in between. The CDR3 coding sequence is TGTGCCAGCAGCTTAGTCTCCCCCGGCAGGGCAGGAACTGAAGCTTTCTTT. This encodes CASSLVSPGRAGTEAFF.

This clonotype was seen a few times. The genes are TRBV6-2 or TRBV6-3 and TRBJ2-2; TRBD1 matches at 7 bases. J was trimmed by 4 bases and V by 6 bases; bases with no gene match: 5. This CDR3 region has 14 residues. CDR1 and CDR2 from the germline V gene are MNHEY and SVGEGT. CDR3 protein: CASRRQGPTGELFF. CDR3 DNA: TGTGCCAGCAGGAGACAGGGACCCACCGGGGAGCTGTTTTTT.

This clonotype was seen a handful of times. Here the CDR3 DNA reads TGCAGCGTCGCGGGACTAGCGGGGTACAATGAGCAGTTCTTC. As protein: CSVAGLAGYNEQFF. The chain is built from TRBV29-1 and TRBJ2-1, with 13 bases that match TRBD2. This CDR3 comprises 14 residues. The V gene end was trimmed by 6 bases and the J gene end by 4 bases; junction bases not matched to a gene: 3. In germline, CDR1 is SQVTM, CDR2 ANQGSEA.

The chain couples TRBV5-1 to TRBJ1-4; D is unclear. CDR1 and CDR2 (germline): SGHRS, YFSETQ. V was shortened by 4 bases and J by 0 bases, with 10 bases between the two germline ends. The CDR3 runs to 15 residues. The CDR3 coding sequence is TGCGCCAGCAGCCCCGCCTCTGCAACTAATGAAAAACTGTTTTTT. Amino acid sequence: CASSPASATNEKLFF.

This clonotype was picked up one time. The rearrangement links TRBV12-3 or TRBV12-4 to TRBJ2-7; D possibly corresponds to TRBD2 (6 bases). Trimming pared 1 base from V and 1 base from J, leaving 8 bases between. The CDR3 runs 14 residues. The CDR3, as DNA: TGTGCCAGCAGTTTAGGCGGGGAGTCCTACGAGCAGTACGTC. Encoded protein: CASSLGGESYEQYV.

This rearrangement joins TRBV2 to TRBJ1-5; tentatively, D is TRBD1 (6 bases). The germline gives CDR1 SNHLY, CDR2 FYNNEI. This CDR3 spans 16 amino acids. V was shortened by 3 bases and J by 11 bases, with 23 bases between the two germline ends. The CDR3 loop is CASSDRRGAPTGTQHF. The CDR3 DNA is TGTGCCAGCAGTGATAGGAGGGGGGCCCCCACCGGGACCCAGCATTTT. The full variable domain, rest sourced from reference TRBV2 and TRBJ1-5, is EPEVTQTPSHQVTQMGQEVILRCVPISNHLYFYWYRQILGQKVEFLVSFYNNEISEKSEIFDDQFSVERPDGSNFTLKIRSTKLEDSAMYFCASSDRRGAPTGTQHFGDGTRLSIL.

With regard to this clonotype: The CDR3 does not end in the conserved phenylalanine or tryptophan, so this is likely a read error. The V gene is TRBV5-1, the J gene TRBJ2-1; TRBD1 is a possible D gene (6 bases). The CDR3 contains 16 residues. V shed 0 bases and J shed 0 bases, with 10 bases lying between them. The germline CDR1 and CDR2 sequences are SGHRS and YFSETQ. CDR3: CASSLGQGSSYNEQFL. The CDR3 DNA sequence: TGCGCCAGCAGCTTGGGCCAGGGGAGCTCCTACAATGAGCAGTTCTTA.